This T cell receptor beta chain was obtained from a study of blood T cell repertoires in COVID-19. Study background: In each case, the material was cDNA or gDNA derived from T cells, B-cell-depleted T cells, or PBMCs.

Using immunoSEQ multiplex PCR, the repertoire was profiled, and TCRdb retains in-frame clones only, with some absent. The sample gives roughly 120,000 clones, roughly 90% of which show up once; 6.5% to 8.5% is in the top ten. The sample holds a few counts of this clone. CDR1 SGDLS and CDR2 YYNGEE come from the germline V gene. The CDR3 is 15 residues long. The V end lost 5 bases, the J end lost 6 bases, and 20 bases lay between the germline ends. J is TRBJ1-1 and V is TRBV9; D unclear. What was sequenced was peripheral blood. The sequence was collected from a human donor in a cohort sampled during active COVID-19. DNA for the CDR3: TGTGCCAGCAGTGCCTCGTTAGGAGTGTCCCCTGAAGCTTTCTTT. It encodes CASSASLGVSPEAFF.